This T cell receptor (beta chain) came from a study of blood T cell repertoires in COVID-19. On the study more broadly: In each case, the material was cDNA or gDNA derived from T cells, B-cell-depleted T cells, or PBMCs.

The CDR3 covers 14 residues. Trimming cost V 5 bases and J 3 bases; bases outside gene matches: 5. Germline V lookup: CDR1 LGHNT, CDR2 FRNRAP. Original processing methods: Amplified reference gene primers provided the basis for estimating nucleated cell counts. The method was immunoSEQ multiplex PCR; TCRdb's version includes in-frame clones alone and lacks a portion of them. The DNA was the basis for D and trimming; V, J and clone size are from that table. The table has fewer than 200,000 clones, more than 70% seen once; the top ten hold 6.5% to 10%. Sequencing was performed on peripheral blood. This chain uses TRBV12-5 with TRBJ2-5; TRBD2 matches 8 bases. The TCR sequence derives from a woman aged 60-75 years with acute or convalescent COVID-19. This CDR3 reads CASGPGAGEETQYF. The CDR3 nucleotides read TGTGCTAGTGGTCCGGGAGCGGGGGAAGAGACCCAGTACTTC.